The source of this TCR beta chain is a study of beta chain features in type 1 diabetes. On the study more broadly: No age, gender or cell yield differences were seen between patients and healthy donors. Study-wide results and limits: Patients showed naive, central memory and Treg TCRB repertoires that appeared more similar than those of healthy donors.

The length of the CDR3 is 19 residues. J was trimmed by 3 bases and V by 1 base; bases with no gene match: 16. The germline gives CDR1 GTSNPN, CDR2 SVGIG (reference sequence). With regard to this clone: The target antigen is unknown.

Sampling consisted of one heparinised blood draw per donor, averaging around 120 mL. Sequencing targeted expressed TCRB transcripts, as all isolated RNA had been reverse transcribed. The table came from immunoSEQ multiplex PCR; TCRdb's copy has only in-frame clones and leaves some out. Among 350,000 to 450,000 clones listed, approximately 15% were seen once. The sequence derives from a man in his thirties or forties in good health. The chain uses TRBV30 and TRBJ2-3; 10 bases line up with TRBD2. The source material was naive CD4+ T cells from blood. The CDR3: CAWSDGLAAFSRETDTQYF. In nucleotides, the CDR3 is TGTGCCTGGAGTGACGGACTAGCGGCTTTCTCAAGGGAGACAGATACGCAGTATTTT.